This TCR beta chain comes out of a study of cytotoxic CD8 clonotypes in ibrutinib-treated CLL. The length of the CDR3 is 16 residues. Looked up from germline, CDR1 is SEHNR and CDR2 is FQNEAQ (reference sequence). V lost 6 bases, J lost 1 base, and 9 bases stayed unmatched. Method: immunoSEQ multiplex PCR; TCRdb's copy keeps in-frame clones and lacks some. The sample shows 70,000 to 80,000 clones, around 80% of them seen only once. The V call is TRBV7-9, the J call TRBJ2-3, with TRBD1 identical over 8 bases. Sequences were derived from PBMCs, sampled at disease progression, from a patient treated with ibrutinib. The sequence came from a human donor with chronic lymphocytic leukemia. The chain's CDR3 is CASSRQGASGTDTQYF. In DNA, the CDR3 is TGTGCCAGCAGTCGGCAGGGGGCAAGTGGCACAGATACGCAGTATTTT.